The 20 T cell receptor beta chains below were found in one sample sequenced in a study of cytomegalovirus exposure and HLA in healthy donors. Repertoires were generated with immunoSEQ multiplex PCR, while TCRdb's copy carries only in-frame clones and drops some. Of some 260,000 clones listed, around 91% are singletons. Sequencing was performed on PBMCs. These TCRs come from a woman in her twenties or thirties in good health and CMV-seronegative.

This CDR3 reads CASGRDRGPYNEQFF. Here the CDR3 DNA reads TGTGCCAGCGGTAGAGACAGGGGGCCCTACAATGAGCAGTTCTTC. This chain links TRBV6-6 with TRBJ2-1; the match to TRBD1 covers 10 bases. The V gene end was trimmed by 8 bases and the J gene end by 2 bases; junction bases not matched to a gene: 6. The germline gives CDR1 MNHNY, CDR2 SVGAGI (reference sequence). This CDR3 has 15 amino acids.

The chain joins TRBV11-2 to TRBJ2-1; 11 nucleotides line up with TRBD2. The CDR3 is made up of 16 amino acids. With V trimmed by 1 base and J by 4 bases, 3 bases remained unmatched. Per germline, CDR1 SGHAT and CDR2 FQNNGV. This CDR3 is CASSLVGTSGYNEQFF. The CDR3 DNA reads TGTGCCAGCAGCTTAGTGGGGACTAGCGGATACAATGAGCAGTTCTTC.

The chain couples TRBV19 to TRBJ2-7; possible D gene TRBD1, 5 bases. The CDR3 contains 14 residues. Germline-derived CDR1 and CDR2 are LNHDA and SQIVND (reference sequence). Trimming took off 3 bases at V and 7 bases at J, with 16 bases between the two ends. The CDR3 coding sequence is TGTGCCAGTAGTATCGTACAGGCGTCTAATGAGCAGTACTTC. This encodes CASSIVQASNEQYF. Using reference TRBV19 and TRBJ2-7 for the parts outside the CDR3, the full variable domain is DGGITQSPKYLFRKEGQNVTLSCEQNLNHDAMYWYRQDPGQGLRLIYYSQIVNDFQKGDIAEGYSVSREKKESFPLTVTSAQKNPTAFYLCASSIVQASNEQYFGPGTRLTVT.

The CDR3 reads CASSMTGYSSYNEQFF. In nucleotides, the CDR3 is TGTGCCAGCAGCATGACAGGTTATAGCTCCTACAATGAGCAGTTCTTC. V and J are TRBV7-3 and TRBJ2-1; the D gene is possibly TRBD1 (6 bases). The germline CDR1 and CDR2 sequences are SGHTA and FQGTGA. The V gene lost 5 bases and the J gene lost 0 bases, with 14 bases spanning the gap. The CDR3 spans 16 residues. Filled out from reference TRBV7-3 and TRBJ2-1, the complete variable domain reads GAGVSQTPSNKVTEKGKYVELRCDPISGHTALYWYRQSLGQGPEFLIYFQGTGAADDSGLPNDRFFAVRPEGSVSTLKIQRTERGDSAVYLCASSMTGYSSYNEQFFGPGTRLTVL.

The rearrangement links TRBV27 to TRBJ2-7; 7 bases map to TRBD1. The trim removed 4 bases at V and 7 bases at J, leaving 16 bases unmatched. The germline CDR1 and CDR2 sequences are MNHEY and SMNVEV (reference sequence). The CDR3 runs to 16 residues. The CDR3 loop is CASSSRQGTGLREQYF. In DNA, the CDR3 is TGTGCCAGCAGTTCCCGACAGGGAACAGGATTACGAGAGCAGTACTTC.

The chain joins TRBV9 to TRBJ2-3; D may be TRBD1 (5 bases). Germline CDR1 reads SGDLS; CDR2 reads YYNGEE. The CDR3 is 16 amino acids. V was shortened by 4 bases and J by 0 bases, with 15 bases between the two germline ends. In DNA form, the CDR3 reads TGTGCCAGCAGCCCCCGAGGACACTTTAGCACAGATACGCAGTATTTT. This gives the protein CASSPRGHFSTDTQYF. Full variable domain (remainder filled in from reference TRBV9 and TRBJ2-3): DSGVTQTPKHLITATGQRVTLRCSPRSGDLSVYWYQQSLDQGLQFLIQYYNGEERAKGNILERFSAQQFPDLHSELNLSSLELGDSALYFCASSPRGHFSTDTQYFGPGTRLTVL.

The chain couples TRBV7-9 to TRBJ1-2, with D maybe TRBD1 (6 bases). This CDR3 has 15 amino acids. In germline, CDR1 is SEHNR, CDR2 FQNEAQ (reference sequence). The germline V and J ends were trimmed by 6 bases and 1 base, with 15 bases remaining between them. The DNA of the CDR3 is TGTGCCAGCAGTACAGGGAGCCGGGGTAACTATGGCTACACCTTC. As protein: CASSTGSRGNYGYTF.

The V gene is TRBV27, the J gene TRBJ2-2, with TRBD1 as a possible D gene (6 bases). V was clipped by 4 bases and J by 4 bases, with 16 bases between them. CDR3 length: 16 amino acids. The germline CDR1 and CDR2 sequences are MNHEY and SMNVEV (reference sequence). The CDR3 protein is CASSSTGPTLTGELFF. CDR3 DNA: TGTGCCAGCAGTTCGACAGGTCCCACTCTCACCGGGGAGCTGTTTTTT.

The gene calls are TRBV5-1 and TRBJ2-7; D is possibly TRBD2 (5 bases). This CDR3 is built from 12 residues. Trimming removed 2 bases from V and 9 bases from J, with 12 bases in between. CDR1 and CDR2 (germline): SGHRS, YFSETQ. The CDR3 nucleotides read TGCGCCAGCAGCTTATTGGAGGATGTGCAGTACTTC. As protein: CASSLLEDVQYF.

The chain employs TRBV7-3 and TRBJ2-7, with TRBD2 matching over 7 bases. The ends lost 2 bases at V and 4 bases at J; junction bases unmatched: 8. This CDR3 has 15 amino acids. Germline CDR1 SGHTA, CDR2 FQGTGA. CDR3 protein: CASSLFAGDGYEQYF. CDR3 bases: TGTGCCAGCAGCTTATTCGCGGGAGATGGTTACGAGCAGTACTTC.

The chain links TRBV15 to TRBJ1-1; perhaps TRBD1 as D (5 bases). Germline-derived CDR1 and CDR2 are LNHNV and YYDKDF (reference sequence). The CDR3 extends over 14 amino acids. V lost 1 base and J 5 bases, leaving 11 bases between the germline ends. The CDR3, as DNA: TGTGCCACCAGCAGAGTGGAGGGGATGACTGAAGCTTTCTTT. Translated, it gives CATSRVEGMTEAFF.

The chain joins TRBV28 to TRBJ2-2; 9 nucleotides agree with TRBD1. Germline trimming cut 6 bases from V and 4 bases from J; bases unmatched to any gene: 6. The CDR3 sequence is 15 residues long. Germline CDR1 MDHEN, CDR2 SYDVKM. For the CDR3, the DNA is TGTGCCAGCAGCCCCGGGACAGGGATCACCGGGGAGCTGTTTTTT. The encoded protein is CASSPGTGITGELFF.

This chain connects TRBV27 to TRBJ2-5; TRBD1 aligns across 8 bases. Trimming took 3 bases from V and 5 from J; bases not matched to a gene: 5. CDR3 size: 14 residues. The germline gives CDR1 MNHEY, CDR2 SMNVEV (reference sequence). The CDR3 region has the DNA TGTGCCAGCAGTTTCGGACAGGGTTTCGAGACCCAGTACTTC. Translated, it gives CASSFGQGFETQYF.

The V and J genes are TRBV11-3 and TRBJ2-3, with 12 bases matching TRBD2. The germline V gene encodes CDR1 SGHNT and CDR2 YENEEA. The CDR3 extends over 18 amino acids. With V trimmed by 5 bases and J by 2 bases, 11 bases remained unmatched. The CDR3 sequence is CASSVISLAGGPTDTQYF. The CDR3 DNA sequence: TGTGCCAGCAGCGTGATTAGCCTAGCGGGAGGGCCCACAGATACGCAGTATTTT.

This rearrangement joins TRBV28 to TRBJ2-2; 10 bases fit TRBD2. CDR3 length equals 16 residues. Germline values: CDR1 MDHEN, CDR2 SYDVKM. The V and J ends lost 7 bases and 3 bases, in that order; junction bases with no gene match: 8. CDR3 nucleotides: TGTGCCAGCATTAGCCGAGGGACTAGCGACACCGGGGAGCTGTTTTTT. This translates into CASISRGTSDTGELFF.

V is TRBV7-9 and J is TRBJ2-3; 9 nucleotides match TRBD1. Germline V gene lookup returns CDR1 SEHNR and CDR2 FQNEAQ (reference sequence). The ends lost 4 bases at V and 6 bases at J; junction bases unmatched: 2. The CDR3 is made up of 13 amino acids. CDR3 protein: CASSWTGEDTQYF. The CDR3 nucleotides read TGTGCCAGCAGCTGGACAGGGGAGGATACGCAGTATTTT.

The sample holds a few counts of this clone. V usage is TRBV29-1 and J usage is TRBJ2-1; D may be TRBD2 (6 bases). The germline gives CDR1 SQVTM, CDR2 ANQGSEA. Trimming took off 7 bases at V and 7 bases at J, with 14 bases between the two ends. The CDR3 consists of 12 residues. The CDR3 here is CSARELGNEQFF. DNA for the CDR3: TGCAGCGCCCGGGAGCTGGGTAATGAGCAGTTCTTC.

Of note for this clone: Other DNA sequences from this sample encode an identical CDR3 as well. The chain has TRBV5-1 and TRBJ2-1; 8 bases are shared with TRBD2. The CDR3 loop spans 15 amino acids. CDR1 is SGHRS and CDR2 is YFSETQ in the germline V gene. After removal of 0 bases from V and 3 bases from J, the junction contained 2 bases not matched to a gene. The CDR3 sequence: CASSLVTSGYNEQFF. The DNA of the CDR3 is TGCGCCAGCAGCTTGGTTACTAGCGGCTACAATGAGCAGTTCTTC.

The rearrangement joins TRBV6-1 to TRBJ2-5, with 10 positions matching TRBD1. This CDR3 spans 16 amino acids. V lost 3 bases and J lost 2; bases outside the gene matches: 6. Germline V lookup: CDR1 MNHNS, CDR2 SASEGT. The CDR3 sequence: CASSEGGTGDQETQYF. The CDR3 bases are TGTGCCAGCAGTGAGGGCGGGACAGGGGATCAAGAGACCCAGTACTTC.

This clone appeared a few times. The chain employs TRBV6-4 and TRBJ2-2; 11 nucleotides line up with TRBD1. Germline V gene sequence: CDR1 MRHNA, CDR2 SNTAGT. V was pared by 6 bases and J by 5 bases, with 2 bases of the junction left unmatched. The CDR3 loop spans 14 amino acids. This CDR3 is CASRRDRGTGELFF. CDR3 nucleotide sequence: TGTGCCAGCAGAAGGGACAGGGGGACCGGGGAGCTGTTTTTT.